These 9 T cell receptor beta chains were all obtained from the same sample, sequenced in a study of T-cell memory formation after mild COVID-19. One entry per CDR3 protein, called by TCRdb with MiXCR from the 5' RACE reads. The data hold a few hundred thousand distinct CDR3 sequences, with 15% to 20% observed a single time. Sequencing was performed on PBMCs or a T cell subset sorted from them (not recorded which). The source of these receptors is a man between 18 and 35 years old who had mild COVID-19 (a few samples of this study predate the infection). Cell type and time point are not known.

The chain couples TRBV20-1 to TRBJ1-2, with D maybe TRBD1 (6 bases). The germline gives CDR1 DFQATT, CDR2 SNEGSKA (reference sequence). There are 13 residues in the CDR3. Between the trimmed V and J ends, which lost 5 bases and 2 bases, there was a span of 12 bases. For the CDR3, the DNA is TGCAGTGCTTATGGGGGGCGCAACTATGGCTACACCTTC. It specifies CSAYGGRNYGYTF.

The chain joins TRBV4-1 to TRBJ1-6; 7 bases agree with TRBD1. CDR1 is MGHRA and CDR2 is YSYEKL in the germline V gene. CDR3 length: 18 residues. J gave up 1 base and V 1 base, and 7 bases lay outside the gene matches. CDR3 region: CASSQVTGARSYNSPLHF. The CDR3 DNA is TGCGCCAGCAGCCAAGTAACAGGGGCGCGGTCCTATAATTCACCCCTCCACTTT.

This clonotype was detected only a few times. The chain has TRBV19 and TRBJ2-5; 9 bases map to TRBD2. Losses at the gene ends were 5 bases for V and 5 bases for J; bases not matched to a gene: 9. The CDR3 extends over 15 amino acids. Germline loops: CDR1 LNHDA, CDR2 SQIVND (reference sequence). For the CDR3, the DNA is TGTGCCAGTAGTTCGACCGGGACTAGCTTGGAGACCCAGTACTTC. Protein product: CASSSTGTSLETQYF.

CDR3 in amino acids: CASSLARLANTGELFF. The CDR3 DNA reads TGTGCCAGCAGCTTAGCACGACTAGCGAACACCGGGGAGCTGTTTTTT. This sequence joins TRBV7-2 and TRBJ2-2; D possibly corresponds to TRBD2 (6 bases). CDR3 length: 16 amino acids. CDR1 is SGHTA, CDR2 FQGNSA, per germline. Trimming took off 0 bases at V and 0 bases at J, with 8 bases between the two ends.

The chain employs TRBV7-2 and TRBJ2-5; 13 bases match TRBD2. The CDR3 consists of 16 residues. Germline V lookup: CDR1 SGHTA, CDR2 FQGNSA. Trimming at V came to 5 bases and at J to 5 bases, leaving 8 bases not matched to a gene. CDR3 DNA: TGTGCCAGCAGCGCAAGACTAGCGGGGGGCGGGGAGACCCAGTACTTC. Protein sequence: CASSARLAGGGETQYF. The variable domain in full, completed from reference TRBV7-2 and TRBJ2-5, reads GAGVSQSPSNKVTEKGKDVELRCDPISGHTALYWYRQSLGQGLEFLIYFQGNSAPDKSGLPSDRFSAERTGGSVSTLTIQRTQQEDSAVYLCASSARLAGGGETQYFGPGTRLLVL.

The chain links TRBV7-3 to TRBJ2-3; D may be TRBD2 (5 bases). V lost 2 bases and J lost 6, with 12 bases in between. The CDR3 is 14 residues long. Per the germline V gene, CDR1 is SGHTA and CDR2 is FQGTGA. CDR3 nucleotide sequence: TGTGCCAGCAGCTTAGAGCGGCCCCCCGATACGCAGTATTTT. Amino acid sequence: CASSLERPPDTQYF.

CDR3 coding DNA: TGTGCCAGCAGTGCCGGGGAGGGCGAAGAGACCCAGTACTTC. Its translation: CASSAGEGEETQYF. The rearrangement joins TRBV6-6 to TRBJ2-5; TRBD2 agrees at 7 bases. The length of the CDR3 is 14 residues. With 5 bases clipped from V and 3 bases from J, the junction kept 6 bases outside the gene matches. The germline CDR1 and CDR2 sequences are MNHNY and SVGAGI (reference sequence).

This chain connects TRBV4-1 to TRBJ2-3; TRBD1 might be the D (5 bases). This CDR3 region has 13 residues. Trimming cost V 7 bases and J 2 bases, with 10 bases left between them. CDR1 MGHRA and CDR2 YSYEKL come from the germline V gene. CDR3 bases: TGCGCCAGCACCCAGACAGCCACAGATACGCAGTATTTT. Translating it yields CASTQTATDTQYF.

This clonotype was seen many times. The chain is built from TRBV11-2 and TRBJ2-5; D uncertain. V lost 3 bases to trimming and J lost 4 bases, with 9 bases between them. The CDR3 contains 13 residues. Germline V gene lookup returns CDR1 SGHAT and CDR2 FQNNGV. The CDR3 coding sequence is TGTGCCAGCAGCTTCAGTTTCGGAGAGACCCAGTACTTC. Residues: CASSFSFGETQYF.